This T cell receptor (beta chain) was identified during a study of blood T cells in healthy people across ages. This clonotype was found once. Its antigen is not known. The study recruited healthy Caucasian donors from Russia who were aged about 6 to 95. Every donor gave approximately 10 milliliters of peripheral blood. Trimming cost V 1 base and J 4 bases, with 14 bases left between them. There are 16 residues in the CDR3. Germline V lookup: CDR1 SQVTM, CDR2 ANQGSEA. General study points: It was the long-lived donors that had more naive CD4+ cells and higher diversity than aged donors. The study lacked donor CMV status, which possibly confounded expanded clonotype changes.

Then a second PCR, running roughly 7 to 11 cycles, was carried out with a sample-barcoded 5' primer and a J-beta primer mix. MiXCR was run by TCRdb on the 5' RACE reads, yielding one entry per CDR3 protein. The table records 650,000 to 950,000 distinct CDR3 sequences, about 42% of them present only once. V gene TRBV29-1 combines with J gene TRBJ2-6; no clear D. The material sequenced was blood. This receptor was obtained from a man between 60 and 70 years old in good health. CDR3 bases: TGCAGCGTTGAAGTTTGGAGCCTTCCAGGGGCCAACGTCCTGACTTTC. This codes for CSVEVWSLPGANVLTF.